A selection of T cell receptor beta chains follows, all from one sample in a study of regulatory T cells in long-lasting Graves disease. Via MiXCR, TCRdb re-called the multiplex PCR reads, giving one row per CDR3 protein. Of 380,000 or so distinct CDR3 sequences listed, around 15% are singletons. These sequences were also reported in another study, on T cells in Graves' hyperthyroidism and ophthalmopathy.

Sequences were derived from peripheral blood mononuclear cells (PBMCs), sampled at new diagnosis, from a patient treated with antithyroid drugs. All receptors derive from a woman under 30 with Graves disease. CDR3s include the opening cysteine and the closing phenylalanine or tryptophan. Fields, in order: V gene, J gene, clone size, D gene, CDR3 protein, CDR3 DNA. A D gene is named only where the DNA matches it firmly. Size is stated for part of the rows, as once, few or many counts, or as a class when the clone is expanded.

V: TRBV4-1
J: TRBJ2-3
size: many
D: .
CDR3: CASSQGRLATSTDTQYF
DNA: TGCGCCAGCAGCCAAGGTCGGCTAGCGACTAGCACAGATACGCAGTATTTT

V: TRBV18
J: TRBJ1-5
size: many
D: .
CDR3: CASSPQDGGGNQPQHF
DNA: TGTGCCAGCTCACCACAGGACGGCGGGGGCAATCAGCCCCAGCATTTT

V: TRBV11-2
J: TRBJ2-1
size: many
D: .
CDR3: CASSLTPNEQFF
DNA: TGTGCCAGCAGCTTAACCCCCAATGAGCAGTTCTTC

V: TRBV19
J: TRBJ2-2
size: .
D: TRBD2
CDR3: CASSAAGGRSGELFF
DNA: TGTGCCAGTAGTGCAGCGGGAGGTCGGTCCGGGGAGCTGTTTTTT

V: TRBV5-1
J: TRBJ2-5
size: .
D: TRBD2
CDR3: CASSLAGLAGGPRETQDF
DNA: TGCGCCAGCAGCTTGGCCGGGCTAGCGGGGGGGCCCAGAGAGACCCAGGACTTC

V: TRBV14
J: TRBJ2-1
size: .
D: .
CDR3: CASSQDLTGEQFF
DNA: TGTGCCAGCAGCCAAGATCTGACGGGTGAGCAGTTCTTC

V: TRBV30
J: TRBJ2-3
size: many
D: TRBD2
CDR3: CAWRLAGTDTQYF
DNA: TGTGCCTGGAGACTAGCGGGCACAGATACGCAGTATTTT

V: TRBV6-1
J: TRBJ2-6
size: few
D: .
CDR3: CASASGANVLTF
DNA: TGTGCCTCGGCCTCTGGGGCCAACGTCCTGACTTTC

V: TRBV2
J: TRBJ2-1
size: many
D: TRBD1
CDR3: CASDRDRGIGEQFF
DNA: TGTGCCAGCGACCGGGACAGGGGGATTGGTGAGCAGTTCTTC

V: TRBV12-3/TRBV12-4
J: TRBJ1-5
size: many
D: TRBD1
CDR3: CASSLAGTGSQPQHF
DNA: TGTGCCAGCAGTCTCGCCGGGACAGGGAGTCAGCCCCAGCATTTT

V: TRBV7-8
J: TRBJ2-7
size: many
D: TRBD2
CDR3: CASSLGGSGSSYEQYF
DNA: TGTGCCAGCAGCTTAGGTGGTAGCGGGAGCTCCTACGAGCAGTACTTC

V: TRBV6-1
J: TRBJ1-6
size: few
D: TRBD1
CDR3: CASSEPRVDRGRSSYNSPLHF
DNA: TGTGCCAGCAGTGAACCTCGGGTTGACAGGGGCCGGAGCTCCTATAATTCACCCCTCCACTTT

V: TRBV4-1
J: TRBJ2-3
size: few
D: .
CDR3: CASSQGRRGGSADTQYF
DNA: TGCGCCAGCAGCCAAGGCCGGAGAGGGGGATCCGCAGATACGCAGTATTTT

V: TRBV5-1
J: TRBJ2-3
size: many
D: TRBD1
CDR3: CASSLRGGAMEAFTDTQYF
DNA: TGCGCCAGCAGCTTGAGAGGGGGCGCGATGGAGGCCTTCACAGATACGCAGTATTTT

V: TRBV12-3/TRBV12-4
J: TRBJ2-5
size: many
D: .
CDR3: CASSLDRFRETQYF
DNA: TGTGCCAGCAGTCTCGACCGTTTTAGGGAGACCCAGTACTTC

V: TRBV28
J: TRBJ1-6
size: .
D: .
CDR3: CASSSDPPLHF
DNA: TGTGCCAGCAGTTCGGATCCACCCCTCCACTTT

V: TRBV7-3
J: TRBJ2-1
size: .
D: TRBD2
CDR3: CASSSAGGPPYNEQFF
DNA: TGTGCCAGCAGCTCGGCGGGGGGGCCTCCCTACAATGAGCAGTTCTTC